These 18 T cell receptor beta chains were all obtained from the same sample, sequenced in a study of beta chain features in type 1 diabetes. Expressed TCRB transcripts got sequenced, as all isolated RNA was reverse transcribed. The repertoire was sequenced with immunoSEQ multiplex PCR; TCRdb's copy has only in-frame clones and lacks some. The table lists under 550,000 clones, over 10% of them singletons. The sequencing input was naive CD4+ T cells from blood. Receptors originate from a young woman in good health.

CDR3 loop: CASSFRPGTDTQYF. The CDR3 region has the DNA TGTGCCAGCAGCTTTCGCCCTGGCACAGATACGCAGTATTTT. This sequence joins TRBV7-3 and TRBJ2-3; no reliable D call. Trimming took off 3 bases at V and 1 base at J, with 8 bases between the two ends. Germline CDR1 SGHTA, CDR2 FQGTGA. The CDR3 totals 14 residues.

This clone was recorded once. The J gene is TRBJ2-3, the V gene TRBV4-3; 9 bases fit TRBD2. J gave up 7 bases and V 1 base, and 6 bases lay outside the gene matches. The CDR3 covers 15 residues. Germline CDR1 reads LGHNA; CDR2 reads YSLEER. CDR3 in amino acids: CASSQGRGGLNTQYF. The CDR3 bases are TGCGCCAGCAGCCAAGGGCGGGGGGGCCTGAATACGCAGTATTTT.

The CDR3 here is CASSQGRGGNYGYTF. In nucleotides, the CDR3 is TGCGCCAGCAGCCAAGGAAGGGGAGGTAACTATGGCTACACCTTC. The V call is TRBV4-1, the J call TRBJ1-2; perhaps TRBD1 as D (5 bases). The CDR3 runs 15 residues. The V gene lost 1 base and the J gene lost 1 base, with 10 bases spanning the gap. Germline CDR1 reads MGHRA; CDR2 reads YSYEKL.

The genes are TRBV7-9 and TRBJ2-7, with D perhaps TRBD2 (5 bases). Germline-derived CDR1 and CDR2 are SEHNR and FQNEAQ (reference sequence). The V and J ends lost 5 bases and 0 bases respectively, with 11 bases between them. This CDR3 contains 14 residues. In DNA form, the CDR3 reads TGTGCCAGCAGCCGGGGTCCGAGCTCCTACGAGCAGTACTTC. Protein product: CASSRGPSSYEQYF.

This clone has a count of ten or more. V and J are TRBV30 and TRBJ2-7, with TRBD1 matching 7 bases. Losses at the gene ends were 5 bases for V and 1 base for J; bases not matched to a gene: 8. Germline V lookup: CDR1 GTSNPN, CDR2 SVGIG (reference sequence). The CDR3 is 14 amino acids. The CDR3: CAWDPGQKSYEQYF. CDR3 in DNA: TGTGCCTGGGACCCGGGACAGAAATCCTACGAGCAGTACTTC.

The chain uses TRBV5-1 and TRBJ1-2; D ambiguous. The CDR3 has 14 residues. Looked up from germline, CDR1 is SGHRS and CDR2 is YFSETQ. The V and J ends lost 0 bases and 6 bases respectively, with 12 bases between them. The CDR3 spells CASSLGREGNGYTF. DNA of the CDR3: TGCGCCAGCAGCTTGGGGAGGGAAGGGAATGGCTACACCTTC.

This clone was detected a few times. The DNA of the CDR3 is TGTGCCATCGCAGCATACGTCTACGAGCAGTACGTC. This sequence encodes CAIAAYVYEQYV. The gene calls are TRBV27 and TRBJ2-7; D ambiguous. The CDR3 covers 12 residues. The V end lost 10 bases, the J end lost 3 bases, and 13 bases lay between the germline ends. Germline V gene sequence: CDR1 MNHEY, CDR2 SMNVEV (reference sequence).

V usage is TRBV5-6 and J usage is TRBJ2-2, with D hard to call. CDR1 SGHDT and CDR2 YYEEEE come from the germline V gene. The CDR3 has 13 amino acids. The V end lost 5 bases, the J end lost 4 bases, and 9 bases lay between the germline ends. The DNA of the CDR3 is TGTGCCAGCAGGCCGACACGCACCGGGGAGCTGTTTTTT. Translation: CASRPTRTGELFF.

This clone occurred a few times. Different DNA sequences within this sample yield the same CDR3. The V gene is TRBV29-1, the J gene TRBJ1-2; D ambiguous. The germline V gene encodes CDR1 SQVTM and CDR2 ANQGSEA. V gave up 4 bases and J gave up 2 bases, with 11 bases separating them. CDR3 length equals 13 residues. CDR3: CSVGTTGNYGYTF. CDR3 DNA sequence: TGCAGCGTTGGGACGACCGGGAACTATGGCTACACCTTC.

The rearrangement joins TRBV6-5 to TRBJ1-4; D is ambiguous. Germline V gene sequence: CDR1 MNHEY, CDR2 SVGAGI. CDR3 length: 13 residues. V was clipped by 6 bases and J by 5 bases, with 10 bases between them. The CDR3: CASRTLLNEKLFF. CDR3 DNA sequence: TGTGCCAGCAGAACGCTTTTAAATGAAAAACTGTTTTTT.

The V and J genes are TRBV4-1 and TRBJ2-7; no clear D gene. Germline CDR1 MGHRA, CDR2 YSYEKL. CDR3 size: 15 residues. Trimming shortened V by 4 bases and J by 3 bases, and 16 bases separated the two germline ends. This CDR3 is CASSRDQNPDYEQYF. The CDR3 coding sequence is TGCGCCAGCAGCCGCGACCAAAACCCGGACTACGAGCAGTACTTC.

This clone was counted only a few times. CDR3 in amino acids: CASSPRFLRASGANVLTF. CDR3 coding DNA: TGTGCCAGCAGCCCCCGTTTTTTAAGGGCCTCTGGGGCCAACGTCCTGACTTTC. This rearrangement joins TRBV4-2 to TRBJ2-6, with D hard to call. The CDR3 spans 18 residues. CDR1 is LGHNA and CDR2 is YNFKEQ in the germline V gene. Trimming removed 4 bases at V and 0 bases at J, with 16 bases between.

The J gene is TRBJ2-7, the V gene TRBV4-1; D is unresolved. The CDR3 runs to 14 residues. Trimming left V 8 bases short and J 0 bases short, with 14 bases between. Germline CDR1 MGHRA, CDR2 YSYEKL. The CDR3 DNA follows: TGCGCCAGCGTTTCCGGTCAGAGCTCCTACGAGCAGTACGTC. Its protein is CASVSGQSSYEQYV.

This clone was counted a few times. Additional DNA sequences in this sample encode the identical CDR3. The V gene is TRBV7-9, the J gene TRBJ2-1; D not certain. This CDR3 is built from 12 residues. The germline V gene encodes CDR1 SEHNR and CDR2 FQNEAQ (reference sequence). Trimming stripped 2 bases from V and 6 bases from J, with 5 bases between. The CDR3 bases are TGTGCCAGCAGCTTACGAGGCAATGAGCAGTTCTTC. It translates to CASSLRGNEQFF.

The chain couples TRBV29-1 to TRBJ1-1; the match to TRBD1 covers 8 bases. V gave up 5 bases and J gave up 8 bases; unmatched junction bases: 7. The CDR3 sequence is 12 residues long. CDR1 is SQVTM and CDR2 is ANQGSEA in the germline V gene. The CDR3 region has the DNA TGCAGCGTTTTGGGACAGGCCGGAGAAGCTTTCTTT. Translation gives CSVLGQAGEAFF.

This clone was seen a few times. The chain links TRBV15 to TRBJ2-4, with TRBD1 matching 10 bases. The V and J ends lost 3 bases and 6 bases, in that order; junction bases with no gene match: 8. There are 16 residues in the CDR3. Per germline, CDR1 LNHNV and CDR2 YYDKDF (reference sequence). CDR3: CATSRASGTGANIQYF. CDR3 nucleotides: TGTGCCACCAGCAGGGCCTCCGGGACAGGGGCAAACATTCAGTACTTC. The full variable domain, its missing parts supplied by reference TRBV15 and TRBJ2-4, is DAMVIQNPRYQVTQFGKPVTLSCSQTLNHNVMYWYQQKSSQAPKLLFHYYDKDFNNEADTPDNFQSRRPNTSFCFLDIRSPGLGDTAMYLCATSRASGTGANIQYFGAGTRLSVL.

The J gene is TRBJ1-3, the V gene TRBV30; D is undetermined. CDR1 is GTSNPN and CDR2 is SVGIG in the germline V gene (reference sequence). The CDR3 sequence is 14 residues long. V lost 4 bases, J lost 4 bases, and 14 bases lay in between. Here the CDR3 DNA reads TGTGCCTGGACCGACTTGCTACGAGGAAACACCATATATTTT. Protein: CAWTDLLRGNTIYF.

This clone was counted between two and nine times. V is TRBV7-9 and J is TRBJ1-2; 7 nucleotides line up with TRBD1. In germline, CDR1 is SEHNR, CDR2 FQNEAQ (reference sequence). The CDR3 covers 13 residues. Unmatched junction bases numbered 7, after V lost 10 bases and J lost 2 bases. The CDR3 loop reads CAISTGKNYGYTF. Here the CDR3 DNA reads TGTGCCATATCGACAGGGAAGAACTATGGCTACACCTTC. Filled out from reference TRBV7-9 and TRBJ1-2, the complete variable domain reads DTGVSQNPRHKITKRGQNVTFRCDPISEHNRLYWYRQTLGQGPEFLTYFQNEAQLEKSRLLSDRFSAERPKGSFSTLEIQRTEQGDSAMYLCAISTGKNYGYTFGSGTRLTVV.